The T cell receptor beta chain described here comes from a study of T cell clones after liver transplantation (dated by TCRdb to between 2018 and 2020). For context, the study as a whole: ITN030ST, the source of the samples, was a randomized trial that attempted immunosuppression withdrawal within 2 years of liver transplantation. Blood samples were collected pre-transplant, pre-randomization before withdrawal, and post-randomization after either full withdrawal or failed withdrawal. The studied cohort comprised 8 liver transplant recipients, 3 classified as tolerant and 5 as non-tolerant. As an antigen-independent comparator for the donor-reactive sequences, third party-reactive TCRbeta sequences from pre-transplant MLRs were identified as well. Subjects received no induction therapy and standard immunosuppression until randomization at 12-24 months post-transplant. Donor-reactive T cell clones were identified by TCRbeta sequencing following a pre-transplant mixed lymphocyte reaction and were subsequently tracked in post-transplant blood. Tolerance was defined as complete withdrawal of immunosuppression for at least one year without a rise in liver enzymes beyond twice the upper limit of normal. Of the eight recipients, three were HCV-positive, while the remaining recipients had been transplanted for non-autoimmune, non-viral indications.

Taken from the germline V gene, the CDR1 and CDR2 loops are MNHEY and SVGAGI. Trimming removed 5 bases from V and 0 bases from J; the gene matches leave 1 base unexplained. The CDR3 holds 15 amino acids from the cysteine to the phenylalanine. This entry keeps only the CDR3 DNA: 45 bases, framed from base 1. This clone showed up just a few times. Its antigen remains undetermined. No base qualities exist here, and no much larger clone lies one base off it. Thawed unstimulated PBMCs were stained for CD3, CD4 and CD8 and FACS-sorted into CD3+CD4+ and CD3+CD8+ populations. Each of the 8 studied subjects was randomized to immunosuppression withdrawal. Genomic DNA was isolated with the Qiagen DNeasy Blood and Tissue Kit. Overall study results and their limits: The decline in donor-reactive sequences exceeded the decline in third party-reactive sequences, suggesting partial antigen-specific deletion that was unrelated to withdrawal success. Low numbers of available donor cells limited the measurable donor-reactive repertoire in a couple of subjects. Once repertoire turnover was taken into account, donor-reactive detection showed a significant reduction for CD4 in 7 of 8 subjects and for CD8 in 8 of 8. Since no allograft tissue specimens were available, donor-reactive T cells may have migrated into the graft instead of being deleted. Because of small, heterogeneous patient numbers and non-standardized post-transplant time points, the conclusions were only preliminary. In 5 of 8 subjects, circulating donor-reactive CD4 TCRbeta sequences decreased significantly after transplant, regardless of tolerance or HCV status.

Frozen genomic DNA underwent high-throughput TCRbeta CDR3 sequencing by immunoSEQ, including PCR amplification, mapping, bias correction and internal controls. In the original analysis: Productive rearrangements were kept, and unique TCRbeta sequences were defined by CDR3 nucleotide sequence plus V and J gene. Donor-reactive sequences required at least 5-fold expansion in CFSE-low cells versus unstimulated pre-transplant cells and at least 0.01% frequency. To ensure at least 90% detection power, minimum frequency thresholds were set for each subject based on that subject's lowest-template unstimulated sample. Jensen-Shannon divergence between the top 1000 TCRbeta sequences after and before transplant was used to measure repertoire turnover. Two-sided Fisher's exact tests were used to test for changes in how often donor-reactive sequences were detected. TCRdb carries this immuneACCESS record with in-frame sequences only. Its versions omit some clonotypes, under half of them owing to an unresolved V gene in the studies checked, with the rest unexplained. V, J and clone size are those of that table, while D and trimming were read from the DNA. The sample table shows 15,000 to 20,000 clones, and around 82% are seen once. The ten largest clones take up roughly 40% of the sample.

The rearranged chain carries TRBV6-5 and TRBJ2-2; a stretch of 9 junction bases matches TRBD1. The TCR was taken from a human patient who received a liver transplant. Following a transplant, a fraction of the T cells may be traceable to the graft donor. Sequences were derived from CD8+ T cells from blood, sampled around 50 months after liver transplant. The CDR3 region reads CASSTGGANTGELFF. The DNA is TGTGCCAGCAGTACAGGGGGCGCGAACACCGGGGAGCTGTTTTTT.